This record concerns one T cell receptor (beta chain) sequence. Its antigen remains unidentified. The sample comes from a study of STAT3 mutations in large granular lymphocyte leukemia. Whole-study context: Roughly half the longitudinally sequenced T-LGLL patients had canonical STAT3 mutations.

Study findings and constraints: At least one immunodominant TCR beta clonotype appeared in every T-cell large granular lymphocyte leukemia patient.

About 40,000 productive templates were obtained per sample on average. The assay was immunoSEQ multiplex PCR, and TCRdb's table has in-frame clones only and misses some. The data contain about 42,000 clones, roughly 81% of them seen just once; the ten biggest clones take up around 0.39%. Sequenced sample: PBMCs. The clonotype originates from a human donor with T large granular lymphocyte leukemia. Some clones in this sample may be carry-over from other donors' samples.

The DNA for the CDR3 is TGTGCCAGCAGTTTACGGGACCCACTCGGGGGTCAGTTCTTC. As protein: CASSLRDPLGGQFF. The rearrangement joins TRBV27 to TRBJ2-1; maybe TRBD2 (6 bases). Germline CDR1 reads MNHEY; CDR2 reads SMNVEV (reference sequence). Trimming left V 2 bases short and J 13 bases short, with 18 bases between. The CDR3 covers 14 residues.